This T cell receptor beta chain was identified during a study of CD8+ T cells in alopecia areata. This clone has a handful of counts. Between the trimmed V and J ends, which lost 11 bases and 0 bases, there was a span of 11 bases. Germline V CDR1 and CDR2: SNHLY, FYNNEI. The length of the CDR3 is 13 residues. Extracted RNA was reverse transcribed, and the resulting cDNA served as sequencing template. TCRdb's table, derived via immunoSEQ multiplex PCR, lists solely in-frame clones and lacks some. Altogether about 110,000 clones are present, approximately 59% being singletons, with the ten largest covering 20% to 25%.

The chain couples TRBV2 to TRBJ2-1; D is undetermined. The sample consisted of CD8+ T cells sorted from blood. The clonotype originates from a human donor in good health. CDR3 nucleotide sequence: TGTGCCGGATACAAGAGCTCCTACAATGAGCAGTTCTTC. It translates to CAGYKSSYNEQFF. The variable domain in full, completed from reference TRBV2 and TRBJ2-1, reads EPEVTQTPSHQVTQMGQEVILRCVPISNHLYFYWYRQILGQKVEFLVSFYNNEISEKSEIFDDQFSVERPDGSNFTLKIRSTKLEDSAMYFCAGYKSSYNEQFFGPGTRLTVL.